Each of the 30 T cell receptor beta chains below was sequenced from the same sample in a study of shared clonotypes between healthy human individuals (dated by TCRdb to the early 2020s). The method was the immunoSEQ multiplex PCR assay. Not all clones reach the TCRdb copy of this immuneACCESS table, which keeps in-frame sequences only. Checked studies attribute under half of the gap to unresolved V genes and leave the rest unexplained. The sample table shows under 600,000 clones, and around 81% are seen once. The leading ten clones occupy 9.5% to 15% of the sample. Sequencing was carried out using PBMCs. The receptors shown here come from a woman in her 40s in good health. Some clones in this sample may be carry-over from other donors' samples.

CDR3 nucleotides: TGCGCCAGCAGCCAGCCGGGGGGGGCCTTGGGAGATACGCAGTATTTT. Its translation is CASSQPGGALGDTQYF. The chain has TRBV4-1 and TRBJ2-3; 8 bases are a match to TRBD2. The CDR3 is 16 residues long. The germline gives CDR1 MGHRA, CDR2 YSYEKL. The J segment lost 5 bases and the V segment lost 3 bases, leaving 10 bases of the junction unmatched.

This clone has just one count. A much more abundant neighbour one base away suggests this may be a read error. No conserved phenylalanine or tryptophan ends this CDR3, so it is likely a read error. This chain joins TRBV30 and TRBJ1-6, with 8 bases that match TRBD1. V lost 4 bases, J lost 5 bases, and 7 bases stayed unmatched. The germline V gene has CDR1 GTSNPN and CDR2 SVGIG (reference sequence). The CDR3 extends over 15 amino acids. Here the CDR3 DNA reads TGTGCCTGGATTCAGGGGGCGAGGAATAATTCACCCCTCCACTCT. This translates into CAWIQGARNNSPLHS.

The CDR3 nucleotides are TGTGCCAGCAGCCTGACTAGCGGGAACTACGAGCAGTACTTC. Protein: CASSLTSGNYEQYF. The chain is built from TRBV4-2 and TRBJ2-7; 11 bases match TRBD2. The germline V gene has CDR1 LGHNA and CDR2 YNFKEQ. There are 14 residues in the CDR3. Trimming at V came to 4 bases and at J to 3 bases, leaving 2 bases not matched to a gene.

Here the CDR3 DNA reads TGTGCCAGTAGACTCATAGCGGGATCTGGCTACGAGCAGTACTTC. Translated, it gives CASRLIAGSGYEQYF. The gene calls are TRBV19 and TRBJ2-7, with 8 bases fitting TRBD2. The V gene end was trimmed by 6 bases and the J gene end by 3 bases; junction bases not matched to a gene: 10. CDR1 and CDR2 from the germline V gene are LNHDA and SQIVND (reference sequence). The CDR3 has 15 amino acids.

This rearrangement joins TRBV6-8 to TRBJ1-5; 7 bases fit TRBD1. Unmatched junction bases numbered 4, after V lost 5 bases and J lost 0 bases. The germline CDR1 and CDR2 sequences are MNHGY and SAAAGT. The CDR3 has 15 residues. The CDR3: CASSRGQDSNQPQHF. CDR3 DNA: TGTGCCAGCAGTCGAGGACAGGATAGCAATCAGCCCCAGCATTTT.

This clone was seen once. The J gene is TRBJ1-2, the V gene TRBV7-3, with TRBD1 as a possible D gene (5 bases). Germline V lookup: CDR1 SGHTA, CDR2 FQGTGA. The CDR3 loop spans 13 amino acids. Trimming removed 2 bases from V and 5 bases from J, with 9 bases in between. CDR3 DNA sequence: TGTGCCAGCAGCTTAGCAGGGACTTATGGCTACACCTTC. Encoded protein: CASSLAGTYGYTF.

CDR3 DNA: TGTGCCAGCAGCCTCGGACAGGACAATGAGCAGTTCTTC. As protein: CASSLGQDNEQFF. V gene TRBV11-3 combines with J gene TRBJ2-1, with TRBD1 identical over 7 bases. This CDR3 region has 13 residues. The V gene end was trimmed by 5 bases and the J gene end by 5 bases; junction bases not matched to a gene: 3. Looked up from germline, CDR1 is SGHNT and CDR2 is YENEEA.

This clone has a handful of counts. J is TRBJ1-5 and V is TRBV11-2, with D perhaps TRBD1 (5 bases). This CDR3 has 15 amino acids. The V gene lost 2 bases and the J gene lost 6 bases, with 14 bases spanning the gap. Germline V gene data show CDR1 as SGHAT and CDR2 as FQNNGV. CDR3 DNA sequence: TGTGCCAGCAGCTTAAATCCAGGGTTAAGTCAGCCCCAGCATTTT. Translation gives CASSLNPGLSQPQHF. Full variable domain (remainder filled in from reference TRBV11-2 and TRBJ1-5): EAGVAQSPRYKIIEKRQSVAFWCNPISGHATLYWYQQILGQGPKLLIQFQNNGVVDDSQLPKDRFSAERLKGVDSTLKIQPAKLEDSAVYLCASSLNPGLSQPQHFGDGTRLSIL.

The rearrangement uses TRBV5-5 and TRBJ1-3, with 8 bases fitting TRBD1. CDR3 length: 20 residues. Looked up from germline, CDR1 is SGHKS and CDR2 is YYEKEE (reference sequence). V was clipped by 4 bases and J by 1 base; unmatched bases: 19. The CDR3: CASSPSLARAGTGSGNTIYF. The CDR3 DNA reads TGTGCCAGCAGCCCCAGCTTGGCTCGGGCCGGGACAGGTTCTGGAAACACCATATATTTT.

CDR3 sequence (DNA): TGTGCCAGCAGCTTAGTTCCAGAGGCCTACAATGAGCAGTTCTTC. It codes for CASSLVPEAYNEQFF. V gene TRBV5-8 combines with J gene TRBJ2-1; D ambiguous. Trimming stripped 2 bases from V and 2 bases from J, with 11 bases between. The CDR3 length is 15 residues. CDR1 is SGHTS and CDR2 is YDEGEE in the germline V gene.

The table lists this clone with a few counts. The CDR3: CASSPFGDAYEQYF. Here the CDR3 DNA reads TGTGCCAGCAGCCCCTTCGGCGACGCGTACGAGCAGTACTTC. The chain has TRBV7-2 and TRBJ2-7; unclear D gene. Deletions cut 5 bases from V and 4 bases from J, with 15 bases between. The germline V gene encodes CDR1 SGHTA and CDR2 FQGNSA. The CDR3 is 14 amino acids.

This clone was detected once. This same CDR3 is encoded by further DNA sequences in the sample. The chain recombines TRBV7-3 with TRBJ2-2; 10 bases are a match to TRBD2. This CDR3 is built from 14 residues. Germline V gives CDR1 SGHTA, CDR2 FQGTGA. With 5 bases clipped from V and 5 bases from J, the junction kept 2 bases outside the gene matches. The CDR3 protein is CASSRTSGTGELFF. In DNA form, the CDR3 reads TGTGCCAGCAGCAGGACTAGCGGAACCGGGGAGCTGTTTTTT. Complete variable domain (other parts from reference TRBV7-3 and TRBJ2-2): GAGVSQTPSNKVTEKGKYVELRCDPISGHTALYWYRQSLGQGPEFLIYFQGTGAADDSGLPNDRFFAVRPEGSVSTLKIQRTERGDSAVYLCASSRTSGTGELFFGEGSRLTVL.

This clone was detected many times. Other DNA sequences in this sample translate to the same CDR3. The chain uses TRBV19 and TRBJ2-3; 14 nucleotides align to TRBD2. The CDR3 has 17 residues. Trimming removed 4 bases from V and 4 bases from J; junction bases left unmatched: 7. Germline lookup yields CDR1 LNHDA and CDR2 SQIVND (reference sequence). The CDR3 sequence is CASSRAPGLAGADTQYF. The CDR3 DNA is TGTGCCAGTAGTAGAGCCCCGGGACTAGCGGGAGCAGATACGCAGTATTTT.

V and J are TRBV5-6 and TRBJ2-3; D is uncertain. This CDR3 is built from 14 residues. V was shortened by 3 bases and J by 2 bases, with 10 bases between the two germline ends. Germline V lookup: CDR1 SGHDT, CDR2 YYEEEE. CDR3 sequence reads: CASSSSRVTDTQYF. The CDR3 region has the DNA TGTGCCAGCAGCTCTTCCCGAGTCACAGATACGCAGTATTTT.

This rearrangement joins TRBV7-2 to TRBJ2-3; 7 bases fit TRBD1. There are 16 residues in the CDR3. Germline CDR1 SGHTA, CDR2 FQGNSA. With V trimmed by 5 bases and J by 0 bases, 8 bases remained unmatched. The CDR3 DNA is TGTGCCAGCAGCCCCCCTGACAGGGCTAGCACAGATACGCAGTATTTT. Protein product: CASSPPDRASTDTQYF.

The gene calls are TRBV6-1 and TRBJ1-4; TRBD1 aligns across 7 bases. Trimming removed 6 bases from V and 7 bases from J; junction bases left unmatched: 8. The CDR3 extends over 14 amino acids. Germline V lookup: CDR1 MNHNS, CDR2 SASEGT. The CDR3 is CASRYTGVGEKLFF. The CDR3 coding sequence is TGTGCCAGCAGGTACACAGGGGTGGGTGAAAAACTGTTTTTT.

V usage is TRBV5-5 and J usage is TRBJ2-2; TRBD1 or TRBD2 may be the D gene (5 bases each). CDR3 length: 15 residues. V lost 2 bases, J lost 5 bases, and 13 bases lay in between. Looked up from germline, CDR1 is SGHKS and CDR2 is YYEKEE (reference sequence). The CDR3 DNA reads as TGTGCCAGCAGCTTCTGGGACCTCAGGACCGGGGAGCTGTTTTTT. It specifies CASSFWDLRTGELFF.

The chain is built from TRBV28 and TRBJ1-2; 9 bases are a match to TRBD1. The CDR3 has 17 amino acids. The V gene's germline CDR1 is MDHEN and CDR2 SYDVKM. V dropped 0 bases and J dropped 3; count of bases not matched to a gene: 8. The chain's CDR3 is CASSLWGQGSRYYGYTF. The CDR3 coding sequence is TGTGCCAGCAGTTTATGGGGACAGGGCTCGCGGTACTATGGCTACACCTTC.

This rearrangement joins TRBV6-4 to TRBJ2-2; D is perhaps TRBD1 (5 bases). The CDR3 has 13 amino acids. Trimming removed 4 bases at V and 5 bases at J, with 8 bases between. Germline loops: CDR1 MRHNA, CDR2 SNTAGT. The CDR3 protein is CASSAQGTGELFF. Written as DNA, the CDR3 is TGTGCCAGCAGTGCCCAGGGAACCGGGGAGCTGTTTTTT.

The V call is TRBV12-2, the J call TRBJ2-7; TRBD1, the table's D call, was not compared with the DNA. TRBV12-2 is marked as a pseudogene. CDR3 length equals 15 residues. This CDR3 reads CASRLGGRGTYEQYF. The CDR3 region has the DNA TGTGCAAGTCGCTTAGGGGGCAGGGGAACCTACGAGCAGTACTTC.

Concerning this clone: A read error likely explains this, since a far larger clone differs by one base. Other DNA sequences within the sample encode an identical CDR3. The chain recombines TRBV29-1 with TRBJ2-2, with 8 nucleotides matching TRBD2. The CDR3 runs to 16 residues. CDR1 is SQVTM and CDR2 is ANQGSEA in the germline V gene. V was pared by 4 bases and J by 6 bases, with 13 bases of the junction left unmatched. CDR3 DNA: TGCAGCGTTGGGGCCAGCGGGAGCCTCTTGTCCGGGGAGCTGTTTTTT. Translated, it gives CSVGASGSLLSGELFF.

The V gene is TRBV11-2, the J gene TRBJ2-5; 10 nucleotides line up with TRBD1. Germline loops: CDR1 SGHAT, CDR2 FQNNGV. Trimming removed 5 bases from V and 4 bases from J; junction bases left unmatched: 7. The CDR3 contains 15 residues. DNA of the CDR3: TGTGCCAGCAGCGGGATGACAGGGGGCGCAGAGACCCAGTACTTC. The encoded protein is CASSGMTGGAETQYF. The variable domain in full, with the rest retrieved from reference TRBV11-2 and TRBJ2-5, is EAGVAQSPRYKIIEKRQSVAFWCNPISGHATLYWYQQILGQGPKLLIQFQNNGVVDDSQLPKDRFSAERLKGVDSTLKIQPAKLEDSAVYLCASSGMTGGAETQYFGPGTRLLVL.

This clone occurred once. Here the CDR3 DNA reads TGTGCCAGCAGTTTGGGCGGGTTCTCCTACAATGAGCAGTTCTTC. This encodes CASSLGGFSYNEQFF. The V and J genes are TRBV27 and TRBJ2-1, with a weak D call TRBD2 (5 bases). The germline V gene has CDR1 MNHEY and CDR2 SMNVEV (reference sequence). The CDR3 has 15 residues. V was trimmed by 3 bases and J by 0 bases, leaving 9 bases between them.

The rearrangement uses TRBV19 and TRBJ2-5, with 7 bases matching TRBD2. The CDR3 spans 15 residues. The V gene's germline CDR1 is LNHDA and CDR2 SQIVND (reference sequence). With 3 bases clipped from V and 5 bases from J, the junction kept 9 bases outside the gene matches. The CDR3 spells CASSILWTSGETQYF. The CDR3 nucleotides read TGTGCCAGTAGTATCCTCTGGACTAGTGGGGAGACCCAGTACTTC.

V gene TRBV4-1 combines with J gene TRBJ1-1; no firm D call. The germline CDR1 and CDR2 sequences are MGHRA and YSYEKL. The CDR3 covers 15 residues. The V gene lost 1 base and the J gene lost 4 bases, with 13 bases spanning the gap. The CDR3: CASSQVLGQPTEAFF. CDR3 coding DNA: TGCGCCAGCAGCCAAGTCCTTGGGCAACCCACTGAAGCTTTCTTT.

This clone has a single count. Distinct nucleotide sequences in the sample also encode this CDR3. V gene TRBV25-1 combines with J gene TRBJ2-1; D not certain. The V gene lost 4 bases and the J gene lost 0 bases, with 4 bases spanning the gap. This CDR3 has 13 amino acids. CDR1 and CDR2 from the germline V gene are MGHDK and SYGVNS. CDR3 sequence reads: CASSGSSYNEQFF. CDR3 coding DNA: TGTGCCAGCAGTGGCAGCTCCTACAATGAGCAGTTCTTC.

The chain joins TRBV7-9 to TRBJ1-4; 11 bases fit TRBD1. This CDR3 has 15 residues. The germline V gene has CDR1 SEHNR and CDR2 FQNEAQ (reference sequence). J was trimmed by 7 bases and V by 5 bases; bases with no gene match: 6. The CDR3 DNA reads as TGTGCCAGCAGCCTGGACAGGGGGCGGGTTGAAAAACTGTTTTTT. Its translation: CASSLDRGRVEKLFF.

The chain has TRBV2 and TRBJ1-1; D gene ambiguous. This CDR3 spans 15 amino acids. The V end lost 6 bases, the J end lost 10 bases, and 24 bases lay between the germline ends. Germline V lookup: CDR1 SNHLY, CDR2 FYNNEI. The CDR3 sequence: CASRGKTSRAIGAFF. DNA of the CDR3: TGTGCCAGCAGAGGGAAGACGAGTCGAGCAATTGGAGCTTTCTTT.

The chain is built from TRBV9 and TRBJ2-3; no clear D. Germline CDR1 reads SGDLS; CDR2 reads YYNGEE. With 5 bases removed from V and 5 bases from J, the gap between germline ends came to 9 bases. This CDR3 is 12 amino acids long. CDR3 in DNA: TGTGCCAGCAGGGGCGCAGGAGATACGCAGTATTTT. Protein product: CASRGAGDTQYF.

The chain employs TRBV9 and TRBJ2-2; no clear D gene. CDR3 length: 13 amino acids. Trimming removed 1 base from V and 6 bases from J, with 7 bases in between. Germline V gene sequence: CDR1 SGDLS, CDR2 YYNGEE. The CDR3 DNA sequence: TGTGCCAGCAGCGTAAGGGTTTCCGGGGAGCTGTTTTTT. Protein: CASSVRVSGELFF.